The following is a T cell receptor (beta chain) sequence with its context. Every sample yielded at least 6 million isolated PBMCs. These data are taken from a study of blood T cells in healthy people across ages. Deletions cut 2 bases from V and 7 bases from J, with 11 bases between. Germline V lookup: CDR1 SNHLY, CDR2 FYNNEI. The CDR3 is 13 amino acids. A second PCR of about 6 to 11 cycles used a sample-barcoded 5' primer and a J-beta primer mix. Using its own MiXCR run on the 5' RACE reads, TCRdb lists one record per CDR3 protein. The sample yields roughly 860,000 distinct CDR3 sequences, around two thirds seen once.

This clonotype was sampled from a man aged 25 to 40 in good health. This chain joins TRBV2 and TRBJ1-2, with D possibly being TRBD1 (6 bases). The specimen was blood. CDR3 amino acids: CASSEKTRGGYTF. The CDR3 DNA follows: TGTGCCAGCAGTGAAAAGACCAGGGGTGGCTACACCTTC.